This TCR beta chain is from a study of graft-versus-host responses after intestinal transplantation (dated by TCRdb to the early 2020s). Background on the whole study: Multivisceral, liver-intestinal, or isolated intestinal transplants were received by the recipients. Every recipient was given anti-thymocyte globulin induction, followed by 2 to 4 years of maintenance tacrolimus and steroids. Bulk TCR-beta CDR3 sequencing was used to track graft-versus-host and host-versus-graft alloreactive T cell clones in the graft, circulation and bone marrow after intestinal transplantation. To identify alloreactive clones, pre-transplant mixed lymphocyte reaction products were sequenced and then compared with unstimulated pre-transplant donor and recipient T cells. Of the 20 to 30 intestinal transplant recipients enrolled in the cohort, one of whom was a retransplant, a few patients without pretransplant specimens were excluded. Donor T cell macrochimerism was defined as a peak of at least 4% donor T cells among recipient peripheral blood mononuclear cells. Rather than going through the commercial service, samples from a few later patients were sequenced in-house on an Illumina MiSeq and processed with MiXCR. Findings and caveats that apply to the study as a whole: Early after transplant, peak levels of circulating GvH clones were associated with declines in HvG clones. GvH clones turned up in recipient bone marrow, with some appearing earlier in ileal mucosa or blood, a pattern consistent with an intestinal mucosal origin. Patients with donor T cell macrochimerism had high GvH to HvG T cell clonal ratios in their allografts. The relatively low number and heterogeneity of intestinal transplant patients limited the conclusions.

Blood samples were collected up to 4 times in the first month after transplant and then at least monthly when available. From the germline V gene, CDR1 is MGHDK and CDR2 is SYGVNS. Deletion took 1 base off V and 2 bases off J, with a span of 11 bases between the germline ends. The CDR3 goes from the cysteine to the phenylalanine over 15 residues. Just the 45-base CDR3 DNA is kept, in frame starting at base 1. Library construction relied on the immunoSEQ multiplex PCR assay. For most patients, high-throughput TCR-beta CDR3 sequencing of genomic DNA was performed by Adaptive Biotechnologies. On the study's bioinformatics: TCR sequencing data for over 15 patients were retrieved from Adaptive's ImmunoSEQ software; a few other patients were processed with MiXCR and VDJtools. Because the origin of CDR3 nucleotide sequences shared between donor and recipient could not be assigned, those sequences were removed. To be classed as alloreactive, a clone needed at least 2-fold expansion over unstimulated cells and a minimum CFSE-low frequency of 0.002% (template counts) or 0.001% (read counts). A clone was considered mappable if detected in the sequenced pre-transplant spleen, lymph node, or MLR CFSE-low populations of the donor or recipient. The cumulative frequency of alloreactive clones was calculated as a percentage of all sequences, weighted by copy number. TCRdb carries this immuneACCESS record with in-frame sequences only. Its versions omit some clonotypes, under half of them owing to an unresolved V gene in the studies checked, with the rest unexplained. V, J and clone size are those of that table, while D and trimming were read from the DNA. For this sample the table gives about 25,000 clones, of which 80% to 90% were detected only once. 0.9% to 1% of the sample comes from the top ten.

About this clone: The antigen this receptor binds is unknown. There are no base qualities to consult, and no much larger clone falls within one base.

Sample: PBMCs, taken roughly 68 weeks after intestinal transplant. The source is a human patient who received an intestinal transplant, so some T cells may come from the graft donor. The V and J genes are TRBV25-1 and TRBJ1-1; the D gene is perhaps TRBD1, on 6 matching bases. The CDR3 protein: CASSESGVVNTEAFF. The DNA sequence is TGTGCCAGCAGTGAATCAGGGGTTGTCAACACTGAAGCTTTCTTT.